Listed below are T cell receptor beta chains from one sample, sequenced in a study of blood T cell repertoires in COVID-19. Assay used: immunoSEQ multiplex PCR; TCRdb lists only in-frame clones, some missing. The sample holds roughly 98,000 clones, 85% to 95% seen once. The sequenced material came from peripheral blood. Every receptor here comes from a woman aged 55-69 years with active COVID-19. CDR3s include the opening cysteine and the closing phenylalanine or tryptophan. D genes are given only for firm matches. Only part of the rows carry a size: once, few, many, or a class if the clone is expanded.

D	J	V	size	DNA	CDR3
TRBD1	TRBJ2-2	TRBV12-5	.	TGTGCTAGTGGTTTGTCCGGGACAGGGGGATCCGGGGAGCTGTTTTTT	CASGLSGTGGSGELFF
.	TRBJ1-1	TRBV2	.	TGTGCCAGCAGTCTAAGAGAAAACACTGAAGCTTTCTTT	CASSLRENTEAFF
.	TRBJ1-4	TRBV6-5	.	TGTGCCAGCAGTTACGGGCAGGGCGAAAAACTGTTTTTT	CASSYGQGEKLFF
.	TRBJ2-1	TRBV9	.	TGTGCCAGCAGCGTAGCCGTGTACGGGGGTGAGAATGAGCAGTTCTTC	CASSVAVYGGENEQFF
TRBD2	TRBJ2-5	TRBV9	few	TGTGCCAGCAGCGTAGGGACTAGCGGGGGGCAAGGGGAGACCCAGTACTTC	CASSVGTSGGQGETQYF
TRBD1	TRBJ2-2	TRBV5-4	.	TGTGCCAGCAGCCCAGGGACAGCGAACACCGGGGAGCTGTTTTTT	CASSPGTANTGELFF
.	TRBJ1-1	TRBV9	.	TGTGCCAGCAGCGTAACCCAGCGTACTGAAGCTTTCTTT	CASSVTQRTEAFF
TRBD1	TRBJ1-2	TRBV28	.	TGTGCCAGCAGACCTGGACAGGGGGGTAGGATTTATGATGGCTACACCTTC	CASRPGQGGRIYDGYTF
TRBD2	TRBJ2-7	TRBV28	.	TGTGCCAGCAGTTTCGCTAGCGGCTACGAGCAGTACTTC	CASSFASGYEQYF
TRBD1	TRBJ2-7	TRBV4-3	.	TGCGCCAGCAGCCAAGAGGAAAAAAAGGGGACAGGGGATTCCTACGAGCAGTACTTC	CASSQEEKKGTGDSYEQYF
TRBD1	TRBJ2-2	TRBV7-8	.	TGTGCCAGCACCTTAGTGAGAGGGGGCCCCACCGGGGAGCTGTTTTTT	CASTLVRGGPTGELFF
TRBD1	TRBJ2-7	TRBV11-3	.	TGTGCCAGCAGCTTATTCACAGGGGACAGAATCTACGAGCAGTACTTC	CASSLFTGDRIYEQYF
TRBD1	TRBJ2-7	TRBV7-2	.	TGTGCCAGCAGCTCGGGACAGGGGCGGTGGGAGCAGTACTTC	CASSSGQGRWEQYF
.	TRBJ1-2	TRBV7-9	.	TGTGCCAGCAGCTTTTTGGGGGCGGATGGCTACACCTTC	CASSFLGADGYTF
TRBD1	TRBJ2-3	TRBV14	.	TGTGCCAGCAGCCCCCGGGACAGGGCCACAGATACGCAGTATTTT	CASSPRDRATDTQYF
.	TRBJ2-7	TRBV20-1	.	TGCAGTGCTAGTCAGGGAAACTCCTACGAGCAGTACTTC	CSASQGNSYEQYF
TRBD2	TRBJ2-1	TRBV29-1	.	TGCAGCGTGTCCGGGACTAGCGGGTATTCCTACAATGAGCAGTTCTTC	CSVSGTSGYSYNEQFF
.	TRBJ1-2	TRBV6-5	.	TGTGCCAGCAGTTCATTAGGACAGATCAGCTATGGCTACACCTTC	CASSSLGQISYGYTF
.	TRBJ1-1	TRBV5-1	few	TGCGCCAGCAGCTTGGCCGTTGGGGCGACTGAAGCTTTCTTT	CASSLAVGATEAFF
.	TRBJ1-1	TRBV11-2	.	TGTGCCAGCAGCCTCGGAGGGAACACTGAAGCTTTCTTT	CASSLGGNTEAFF
.	TRBJ1-5	TRBV6-5	.	TGTGCCAGCAGCTTACAAGTCAATCAGCCCCAGCATTTT	CASSLQVNQPQHF
TRBD2	TRBJ2-1	TRBV6-2/TRBV6-3	once	TGTGCCAGCAGCCCTCTAACTAGCGGAGGACATTTCTTC	CASSPLTSGGHFF
TRBD1	TRBJ1-2	TRBV18	.	TGTGCCAGCTCCCCGGGACAGGGGGACTATGGCTACACCTTC	CASSPGQGDYGYTF
TRBD2	TRBJ2-7	TRBV9	.	TGTGCCAGCAGCGTTGGAGCGGGAGGCCTCTCCTACGAGCAGTACTTC	CASSVGAGGLSYEQYF
.	TRBJ2-5	TRBV5-1	.	TGCGCCAGCAGCCAACTTGAGTCTCCCGCGGTATTAGAGACCCAGTACTTC	CASSQLESPAVLETQYF